These 26 T cell receptor beta chains originate from one sample sequenced in a study of blood T cell repertoires in COVID-19. Assay: immunoSEQ multiplex PCR; the TCRdb copy retains only in-frame clones and omits some. This table has about 100,000 clones, about 81% appearing once. The sequenced material came from peripheral blood. The receptors shown here come from a woman aged 55-69 years with acute or convalescent COVID-19.

J is TRBJ1-2 and V is TRBV20-1, with unresolved D. The CDR3 length is 11 residues. Per the germline V gene, CDR1 is DFQATT and CDR2 is SNEGSKA (reference sequence). Trimming left V 1 base short and J 7 bases short, with 7 bases between. This CDR3 is CSARVTSGYTF. The CDR3 DNA follows: TGCAGTGCTAGAGTTACTTCTGGCTACACCTTC.

The chain carries TRBV12-3 or TRBV12-4 and TRBJ2-7; no firm D call. CDR3 length: 13 amino acids. Trimming removed 2 bases from V and 7 bases from J, with 12 bases in between. Written as DNA, the CDR3 is TGTGCCAGCAGTTTAAACCTCTTTAGAGAGCAGTACTTC. Encoded protein: CASSLNLFREQYF.

The chain recombines TRBV2 with TRBJ1-3; D is ambiguous. Looked up from germline, CDR1 is SNHLY and CDR2 is FYNNEI. The CDR3 sequence is 14 residues long. V lost 11 bases and J 0 bases, leaving 14 bases between the germline ends. In DNA, the CDR3 is TGTGCCGGAGGGCAGAGCATCTCTGGAAACACCATATATTTT. Protein: CAGGQSISGNTIYF.

This chain connects TRBV6-5 to TRBJ2-7; no definite D call. Trimming stripped 6 bases from V and 3 bases from J, with 15 bases between. The CDR3 is 14 amino acids. Germline V gene sequence: CDR1 MNHEY, CDR2 SVGAGI. For the CDR3, the DNA is TGTGCCAGCAGGACGGAAGCCGGCGGCTACGAGCAGTACTTC. Residues: CASRTEAGGYEQYF.

The chain recombines TRBV28 with TRBJ2-1; TRBD2 might be the D (7 bases). The CDR3 totals 13 residues. V dropped 10 bases and J dropped 9 bases, with 19 bases sitting between them. Looked up from germline, CDR1 is MDHEN and CDR2 is SYDVKM. CDR3 residues: CAIQGGATGEQFF. The CDR3 coding sequence is TGTGCCATCCAAGGGGGGGCTACGGGTGAGCAGTTCTTC.

On this clone: The sample contains more than one DNA sequence encoding this CDR3. The chain couples TRBV12-3 or TRBV12-4 to TRBJ1-1; D is possibly TRBD1 (5 bases). The germline V and J ends were trimmed by 7 bases and 1 base, with 10 bases remaining between them. The CDR3 extends over 13 amino acids. Here the CDR3 DNA reads TGTGCCAGCATCCGGCAGGGGAACACTGAAGCTTTCTTT. This codes for CASIRQGNTEAFF.

The chain employs TRBV12-3 or TRBV12-4 and TRBJ1-2, with a weak D call TRBD1 (5 bases). The CDR3 is 13 residues long. Trimming took 1 base from V and 4 from J, leaving 7 bases between them. The CDR3, as DNA: TGTGCCAGCAGTTTAGTAGGGGTCTATGGCTACACCTTC. Its translation is CASSLVGVYGYTF.

The rearrangement joins TRBV2 to TRBJ1-2; D perhaps matches TRBD1 (6 bases). The V gene lost 4 bases and the J gene lost 4 bases, with 13 bases spanning the gap. The length of the CDR3 is 14 residues. Germline CDR1 SNHLY, CDR2 FYNNEI. The CDR3 region is CASSVGTDSYGYTF. The CDR3 nucleotides read TGTGCCAGCAGTGTTGGTACGGACAGCTATGGCTACACCTTC.

The V and J genes are TRBV6-2 or TRBV6-3 and TRBJ1-5, with 7 bases that match TRBD1. The germline CDR1 and CDR2 sequences are MNHEY and SVGEGT. The ends lost 3 bases at V and 4 bases at J; junction bases unmatched: 3. This CDR3 region has 14 residues. For the CDR3, the DNA is TGTGCCAGCAGTTATCAGGGGGTGAATCAGCCCCAGCATTTT. This encodes CASSYQGVNQPQHF.

The genes are TRBV7-9 and TRBJ2-1, with a weak D call TRBD1 (5 bases). The CDR3 is made up of 16 amino acids. Trimming pared 4 bases from V and 2 bases from J, leaving 15 bases between. CDR1 SEHNR and CDR2 FQNEAQ come from the germline V gene (reference sequence). CDR3 DNA: TGTGCCAGCAGCTCAACCCCCGGACAACCCTACAATGAGCAGTTCTTC. Translated: CASSSTPGQPYNEQFF.

V and J are TRBV4-1 and TRBJ1-2; the match to TRBD1 covers 7 bases. With V trimmed by 4 bases and J by 4 bases, 6 bases remained unmatched. CDR1 is MGHRA and CDR2 is YSYEKL in the germline V gene. CDR3 size: 14 residues. The chain's CDR3 is CASSPTGLLYGYTF. The CDR3 region has the DNA TGCGCCAGCAGCCCGACAGGGCTCCTCTATGGCTACACCTTC.

The V and J genes are TRBV11-2 and TRBJ1-3; tentative D call: TRBD1 (5 bases). Germline V gene sequence: CDR1 SGHAT, CDR2 FQNNGV. V was shortened by 1 base and J by 0 bases, with 13 bases between the two germline ends. CDR3 length: 17 amino acids. The CDR3 is CASSLGWAGYSGNTIYF. The DNA for the CDR3 is TGTGCCAGCAGCTTAGGCTGGGCAGGGTACTCTGGAAACACCATATATTTT.

The CDR3 coding sequence is TGTGCCAGCAGCCAGGGGACAGCCACCGGGGAGCTGTTTTTT. This sequence encodes CASSQGTATGELFF. V gene TRBV3-1 (or the pseudogene TRBV3-2) combines with J gene TRBJ2-2; 7 nucleotides align to TRBD1. This CDR3 spans 14 amino acids. Per germline, CDR1 LGHDT and CDR2 YNNKEL (reference sequence). V shed 3 bases, J shed 4 bases, and the junction held 2 bases outside the gene matches.

The rearrangement links TRBV5-1 to TRBJ2-3, with a possible D match to TRBD2 (5 bases). Trimming shortened V by 4 bases and J by 6 bases, and 18 bases separated the two germline ends. This CDR3 has 15 residues. The germline V gene has CDR1 SGHRS and CDR2 YFSETQ. The CDR3 nucleotides are TGCGCCAGCAGCACACAGCGGCATCAGGCGGATACGCAGTATTTT. As protein: CASSTQRHQADTQYF.

The chain uses TRBV30 and TRBJ1-2, with unresolved D. The CDR3 covers 12 residues. Germline V lookup: CDR1 GTSNPN, CDR2 SVGIG (reference sequence). Trimming cost V 1 base and J 4 bases, with 7 bases left between them. Here the CDR3 reads CAWSGRIYGYTF. The CDR3 DNA is TGTGCCTGGAGTGGGCGGATCTATGGCTACACCTTC.

The CDR3 is CASSQEFGGAFF. The CDR3 bases are TGTGCCAGCAGCCAAGAATTTGGAGGGGCTTTCTTT. V is TRBV3-1 (or the pseudogene TRBV3-2) and J is TRBJ1-1, with no clear D. Germline V gene lookup returns CDR1 LGHDT and CDR2 YNNKEL (reference sequence). The CDR3 runs 12 residues. V lost 0 bases, J lost 11 bases, and 10 bases lay in between.

The chain couples TRBV3-1 (or the pseudogene TRBV3-2) to TRBJ1-4; D might be TRBD1 (6 bases). V lost 4 bases and J lost 1, with 13 bases in between. This CDR3 is 16 amino acids long. The germline V gene has CDR1 LGHDT and CDR2 YNNKEL (reference sequence). CDR3 residues: CASSLRGGGTNEKLFF. The DNA of the CDR3 is TGTGCCAGCAGCCTTCGGGGGGGCGGAACTAATGAAAAACTGTTTTTT.

The chain combines TRBV7-9 with TRBJ1-2, with a possible D match to TRBD1 (5 bases). Germline-derived CDR1 and CDR2 are SEHNR and FQNEAQ (reference sequence). The V end lost 2 bases, the J end lost 8 bases, and 12 bases lay between the germline ends. The CDR3 runs 13 residues. CDR3 residues: CASSLRQGGGYTF. Here the CDR3 DNA reads TGTGCCAGCAGCTTACGCCAGGGAGGGGGCTACACCTTC. Based on the CDR3 plus reference TRBV7-9 and TRBJ1-2, the full variable domain is DTGVSQNPRHKITKRGQNVTFRCDPISEHNRLYWYRQTLGQGPEFLTYFQNEAQLEKSRLLSDRFSAERPKGSFSTLEIQRTEQGDSAMYLCASSLRQGGGYTFGSGTRLTVV.

V usage is TRBV18 and J usage is TRBJ2-1; 8 bases match TRBD2. The CDR3 contains 14 residues. Looked up from germline, CDR1 is KGHSH and CDR2 is LQKENI. Unmatched junction bases numbered 8, after V lost 3 bases and J lost 10 bases. The CDR3 nucleotides read TGTGCCAGCTCACCTACCGGGGGGGGTCGCGAGCAGTTCTTC. It yields the protein CASSPTGGGREQFF.

The rearrangement joins TRBV2 to TRBJ2-1, with TRBD2 matching 9 bases. Germline-derived CDR1 and CDR2 are SNHLY and FYNNEI. The CDR3 contains 17 residues. J lost 6 bases, V lost 7 bases, and 16 bases had no gene match. The CDR3, as DNA: TGTGCCAGCACCGCCCAGCCCGGACTAGCGAATCCCAATGAGCAGTTCTTC. Translating it yields CASTAQPGLANPNEQFF.

This chain joins TRBV9 and TRBJ2-6; possible D gene TRBD2, 5 bases. CDR1 SGDLS and CDR2 YYNGEE come from the germline V gene. This CDR3 region has 15 residues. The V gene lost 4 bases and the J gene lost 2 bases, with 10 bases spanning the gap. The CDR3 sequence: CASSPAVAGANVLTF. In DNA form, the CDR3 reads TGTGCCAGCAGCCCAGCGGTTGCTGGGGCCAACGTCCTGACTTTC.

The table lists this clone with a count of one. V is TRBV7-2 and J is TRBJ1-5, with 8 bases that match TRBD1. Germline trimming cut 4 bases from V and 0 bases from J; bases unmatched to any gene: 8. This CDR3 has 17 amino acids. Germline-derived CDR1 and CDR2 are SGHTA and FQGNSA. CDR3 sequence: CASSSLGTGYSNQPQHF. CDR3 in DNA: TGTGCCAGCAGCTCACTCGGGACAGGCTATAGCAATCAGCCCCAGCATTTT.

A remark on this clone: This same CDR3 is encoded by further DNA sequences in the sample. Here the CDR3 reads CASSSGGETQYF. CDR3 nucleotides: TGTGCCAGTTCTAGCGGGGGCGAGACCCAGTACTTC. V usage is TRBV19 and J usage is TRBJ2-5; 10 positions match TRBD2. The junction had 2 bases not matched to a gene; V was cut back by 8 bases and J by 5 bases. CDR1 and CDR2 (germline): LNHDA, SQIVND (reference sequence). The CDR3 contains 12 residues. Complete variable domain (other parts from reference TRBV19 and TRBJ2-5): DGGITQSPKYLFRKEGQNVTLSCEQNLNHDAMYWYRQDPGQGLRLIYYSQIVNDFQKGDIAEGYSVSREKKESFPLTVTSAQKNPTAFYLCASSSGGETQYFGPGTRLLVL.

V is TRBV5-1 and J is TRBJ1-3; maybe TRBD1 (6 bases). The V end lost 0 bases, the J end lost 2 bases, and 6 bases lay between the germline ends. The length of the CDR3 is 14 residues. Germline assignment: CDR1 SGHRS and CDR2 YFSETQ. The CDR3 reads CASSLGGPGNTIYF. CDR3 DNA sequence: TGCGCCAGCAGCTTGGGGGGGCCTGGAAACACCATATATTTT. Looking up the rest from reference TRBV5-1 and TRBJ1-3 gives the full variable domain: KAGVTQTPRYLIKTRGQQVTLSCSPISGHRSVSWYQQTPGQGLQFLFEYFSETQRNKGNFPGRFSGRQFSNSRSEMNVSTLELGDSALYLCASSLGGPGNTIYFGEGSWLTVV.

This clone was detected only once. The V call is TRBV15, the J call TRBJ1-3; tentatively, D is TRBD1 (6 bases). The germline V gene encodes CDR1 LNHNV and CDR2 YYDKDF (reference sequence). The CDR3 is made up of 15 amino acids. V lost 0 bases and J 2 bases, leaving 8 bases between the germline ends. The CDR3 here is CATSRDSGAGNTIYF. DNA for the CDR3: TGTGCCACCAGCAGAGATTCAGGGGCTGGAAACACCATATATTTT.

V and J are TRBV2 and TRBJ1-5; D uncertain. The germline V and J ends were trimmed by 4 bases and 9 bases, with 13 bases remaining between them. Germline V gives CDR1 SNHLY, CDR2 FYNNEI. The CDR3 spans 13 residues. The CDR3 DNA reads TGTGCCAGCAGTGTTTACGCGGTTAGGCCCCAGCATTTT. Amino acids: CASSVYAVRPQHF.